This entry describes one TCR beta chain. With random hexamers, reverse transcription was performed on about 0.5 to 1 ug of RNA. TCRdb ran MiXCR on the immunoSEQ multiplex PCR reads and lists one entry per CDR3 protein. The sample holds 95,000 to 150,000 distinct CDR3 sequences, roughly 95% seen once. Per germline, CDR1 SGHRS and CDR2 YFSETQ. This CDR3 has 15 amino acids. The V gene lost 4 bases and the J gene lost 0 bases, with 11 bases spanning the gap. The source of the sample is a study of CD8 T cells in Susac syndrome. Looking at the study overall: When blood was collected, patients with Susac syndrome were therapy-naive, were taking corticosteroids, or were receiving intravenous immunoglobulin alone.

TCR beta from blood CD8+ and CD4+ T cells was sequenced. The sequence was collected from a human donor with Susac syndrome. The chain is built from TRBV5-1 and TRBJ1-5, with a weak D call TRBD1 (6 bases). Sequenced: CD4+ T cells from PBMCs. CDR3 coding DNA: TGCGCCAGCAGCCCGGGGGGCTATAGCAATCAGCCCCAGCATTTT. It translates to CASSPGGYSNQPQHF.